The rows below give T cell receptor beta chains drawn from one sample of a study of blood T cell repertoires in COVID-19. Produced via immunoSEQ multiplex PCR; TCRdb's table is partial and in-frame only. The sample shows around 200,000 clones, 75% to 90% of them seen only once. The sequenced sample consisted of PBMCs or T cells enriched from blood (not recorded which). The receptors shown here come from a woman aged 25 to 39 who had been exposed to COVID-19. The CDR3 runs from the conserved cysteine through the conserved F or W. Each record gives: clone size, V gene, D gene, J gene, CDR3 protein, CDR3 DNA. The D gene is left open where the match is weak. Some rows have no size entry. The others give once, few or many, or a class for an expanded clone.

size: NA
V: TRBV2
D: NA
J: TRBJ2-1
CDR3: CASSEAVVSGTPTYNEQFF
DNA: TGTGCCAGCAGTGAAGCGGTCGTTTCCGGGACACCTACCTACAATGAGCAGTTCTTC

size: NA
V: TRBV11-3
D: NA
J: TRBJ2-6
CDR3: CASSRGAPGANVLTF
DNA: TGTGCCAGCAGCCGGGGGGCTCCTGGGGCCAACGTCCTGACTTTC

size: NA
V: TRBV3-1/TRBV3-2
D: TRBD1
J: TRBJ2-7
CDR3: CASSQSGGQGASYEQYF
DNA: TGTGCCAGCAGCCAGTCCGGGGGACAGGGGGCTTCGTACGAGCAGTACTTC

size: NA
V: TRBV18
D: NA
J: TRBJ1-1
CDR3: CASSPLPTGSNTEAFF
DNA: TGTGCCAGCTCACCACTACCCACAGGGTCGAACACTGAAGCTTTCTTT

size: NA
V: TRBV19
D: NA
J: TRBJ2-7
CDR3: CASSMSGNSYEQYF
DNA: TGTGCCAGTAGTATGTCGGGGAACTCCTACGAGCAGTACTTC

size: NA
V: TRBV25-1
D: NA
J: TRBJ1-2
CDR3: CASSEGQGSNYGYTF
DNA: TGTGCCAGCAGTGAAGGCCAGGGGAGTAACTATGGCTACACCTTC

size: NA
V: TRBV11-2
D: TRBD1
J: TRBJ1-2
CDR3: CASSARLTGDAGYTF
DNA: TGTGCCAGCAGCGCCCGACTTACAGGGGACGCTGGCTACACCTTC

size: NA
V: TRBV19
D: NA
J: TRBJ1-6
CDR3: CASSIRDDIGVSPLHF
DNA: TGTGCCAGTAGTATCCGAGATGACATAGGGGTTTCACCCCTCCACTTT

size: NA
V: TRBV5-1
D: NA
J: TRBJ1-1
CDR3: CASSLSFMNTEAFF
DNA: TGCGCCAGCTCCCTTAGTTTCATGAACACTGAAGCTTTCTTT

size: few
V: TRBV19
D: NA
J: TRBJ1-1
CDR3: CASSILEGTEAFF
DNA: TGTGCCAGTAGTATTCTGGAGGGAACTGAAGCTTTCTTT

size: NA
V: TRBV6-1
D: NA
J: TRBJ1-4
CDR3: CASSELGDSNEKLFF
DNA: TGTGCCAGCAGTGAACTCGGAGACTCTAATGAAAAACTGTTTTTT

size: NA
V: TRBV30
D: NA
J: TRBJ2-3
CDR3: CAWRGAVTQYF
DNA: TGTGCCTGGAGAGGGGCGGTCACGCAGTATTTT

size: NA
V: TRBV12-3/TRBV12-4
D: NA
J: TRBJ1-5
CDR3: CASSREYQPQHF
DNA: TGTGCCAGCAGTCGGGAATATCAGCCCCAGCATTTT

size: once
V: TRBV5-1
D: NA
J: TRBJ2-3
CDR3: CASSPTGQSTDTQYF
DNA: TGCGCCAGCAGCCCCACGGGACAAAGCACAGATACGCAGTATTTT

size: NA
V: TRBV3-1/TRBV3-2
D: NA
J: TRBJ1-2
CDR3: CASSQDRGGPGLTNYGYTF
DNA: TGTGCCAGCAGCCAAGATAGGGGGGGCCCCGGTCTGACTAACTATGGCTACACCTTC

size: NA
V: TRBV5-1
D: NA
J: TRBJ2-1
CDR3: CASSLGQDVSEQFF
DNA: TGCGCCAGCAGCTTGGGGCAGGATGTCTCGGAGCAGTTCTTC

size: NA
V: TRBV6-6
D: TRBD1
J: TRBJ1-5
CDR3: CASSYAGGDNQPQHF
DNA: TGTGCCAGCAGTTACGCAGGGGGCGACAATCAGCCCCAGCATTTT

size: NA
V: TRBV5-1
D: NA
J: TRBJ2-3
CDR3: CASSLEGGSTQYF
DNA: TGCGCCAGCAGCTTAGAAGGAGGGTCGACGCAGTATTTT

size: NA
V: TRBV19
D: TRBD1
J: TRBJ1-5
CDR3: CASSMDRAGNQPQHF
DNA: TGTGCCAGTAGTATGGACAGGGCGGGCAATCAGCCCCAGCATTTT

size: NA
V: TRBV7-8
D: NA
J: TRBJ1-3
CDR3: CASSLTGFSGNTIYF
DNA: TGTGCCAGCAGCCTGACAGGATTCTCTGGAAACACCATATATTTT

size: NA
V: TRBV18
D: NA
J: TRBJ2-3
CDR3: CASSETSSTDTQYF
DNA: TGTGCCAGCTCAGAGACAAGCAGCACAGATACGCAGTATTTT

size: NA
V: TRBV7-8
D: NA
J: TRBJ1-1
CDR3: CASSRQENTEAFF
DNA: TGTGCCAGCAGCCGCCAGGAGAACACTGAAGCTTTCTTT

size: NA
V: TRBV5-6
D: TRBD1
J: TRBJ2-7
CDR3: CASSWDRGMPYEQYF
DNA: TGTGCCAGCAGCTGGGACAGGGGAATGCCCTACGAGCAGTACTTC

size: NA
V: TRBV11-2
D: TRBD2
J: TRBJ2-2
CDR3: CASTAGAGNTGELFF
DNA: TGTGCCAGCACCGCGGGAGCGGGGAACACCGGGGAGCTGTTTTTT

size: NA
V: TRBV6-5
D: NA
J: TRBJ2-7
CDR3: CASRKRRVAYEQYF
DNA: TGTGCCAGCAGGAAACGTCGGGTAGCATACGAGCAGTACTTC

size: NA
V: TRBV19
D: TRBD1
J: TRBJ2-1
CDR3: CASSIDGTGINEQFF
DNA: TGTGCCAGTAGTATAGATGGGACAGGGATTAATGAGCAGTTCTTC

size: NA
V: TRBV9
D: TRBD1
J: TRBJ1-2
CDR3: CASSAGTGDRGYTF
DNA: TGTGCCAGCAGCGCGGGGACAGGGGATAGGGGCTACACCTTC

size: NA
V: TRBV12-3/TRBV12-4
D: NA
J: TRBJ1-5
CDR3: CASSLSGQPQHF
DNA: TGTGCCAGCAGTTTATCGGGACAGCCCCAGCATTTT

size: NA
V: TRBV24-1
D: NA
J: TRBJ2-7
CDR3: CATSPSGSSYEQYF
DNA: TGTGCCACCAGTCCATCGGGGAGCTCCTACGAGCAGTACTTC

size: few
V: TRBV4-1
D: NA
J: TRBJ1-5
CDR3: CASSQDRGFQPQHF
DNA: TGCGCCAGCAGCCAAGATAGGGGATTCCAGCCCCAGCATTTT

size: NA
V: TRBV7-9
D: NA
J: TRBJ1-1
CDR3: CATTRYEGAEAFF
DNA: TGTGCCACCACGAGGTATGAGGGGGCTGAAGCTTTCTTT

size: NA
V: TRBV18
D: TRBD1
J: TRBJ2-7
CDR3: CASSPAATGGSYEQYF
DNA: TGTGCCAGCTCACCTGCCGCGACAGGGGGCAGCTACGAGCAGTACTTC

size: once
V: TRBV9
D: NA
J: TRBJ1-6
CDR3: CASSVGGGSNSPLHF
DNA: TGTGCCAGCAGCGTAGGGGGGGGTAGTAATTCACCCCTCCACTTT

size: NA
V: TRBV19
D: TRBD1
J: TRBJ2-2
CDR3: CASDRGTNTGELFF
DNA: TGTGCCAGTGACAGGGGGACGAACACCGGGGAGCTGTTTTTT

size: NA
V: TRBV5-4
D: TRBD1
J: TRBJ2-2
CDR3: CASSLRTGATTGELFF
DNA: TGTGCCAGCAGCTTGCGGACAGGGGCCACCACCGGGGAGCTGTTTTTT

size: NA
V: TRBV7-6
D: TRBD2
J: TRBJ2-7
CDR3: CASSSLAGGVETAEQYF
DNA: TGTGCCAGCAGCTCCCTAGCGGGGGGGGTGGAGACGGCCGAGCAGTACTTC

size: NA
V: TRBV2
D: TRBD2
J: TRBJ2-3
CDR3: CASSAKRGLSTDTQYF
DNA: TGTGCCAGCAGTGCGAAGCGGGGGCTTAGCACAGATACGCAGTATTTT

size: NA
V: TRBV6-5
D: NA
J: TRBJ1-5
CDR3: CASSYSAQNQPQHF
DNA: TGTGCCAGCAGTTACTCCGCCCAGAATCAGCCCCAGCATTTT

size: NA
V: TRBV5-1
D: TRBD1
J: TRBJ2-3
CDR3: CASSAGQGGTDTQYF
DNA: TGCGCCAGCAGCGCGGGACAGGGGGGCACAGATACGCAGTATTTT

size: NA
V: TRBV29-1
D: NA
J: TRBJ2-3
CDR3: CSVEGRGSTDTQYF
DNA: TGCAGCGTTGAGGGTAGAGGAAGCACAGATACGCAGTATTTT

size: NA
V: TRBV9
D: TRBD1
J: TRBJ1-1
CDR3: CASSVALDRGTEAFF
DNA: TGTGCCAGCAGCGTAGCACTGGACAGGGGAACTGAAGCTTTCTTT